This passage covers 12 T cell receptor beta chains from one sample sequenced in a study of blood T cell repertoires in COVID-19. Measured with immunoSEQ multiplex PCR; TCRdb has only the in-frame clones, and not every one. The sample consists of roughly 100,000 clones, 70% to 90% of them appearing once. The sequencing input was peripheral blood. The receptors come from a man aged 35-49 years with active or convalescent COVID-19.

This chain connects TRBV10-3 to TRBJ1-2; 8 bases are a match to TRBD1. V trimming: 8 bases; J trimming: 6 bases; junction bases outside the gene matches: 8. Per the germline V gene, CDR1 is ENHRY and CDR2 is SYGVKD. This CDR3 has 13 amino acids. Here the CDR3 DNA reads TGTGCCATCGACGGACAGGGAGGGCATGGCTACACCTTC. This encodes CAIDGQGGHGYTF.

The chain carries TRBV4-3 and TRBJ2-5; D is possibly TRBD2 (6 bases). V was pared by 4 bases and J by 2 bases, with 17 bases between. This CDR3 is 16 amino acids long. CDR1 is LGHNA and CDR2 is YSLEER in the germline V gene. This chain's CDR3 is CASSPPAKGLQETQYF. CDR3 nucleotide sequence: TGCGCCAGCAGCCCCCCAGCCAAGGGACTTCAAGAGACCCAGTACTTC.

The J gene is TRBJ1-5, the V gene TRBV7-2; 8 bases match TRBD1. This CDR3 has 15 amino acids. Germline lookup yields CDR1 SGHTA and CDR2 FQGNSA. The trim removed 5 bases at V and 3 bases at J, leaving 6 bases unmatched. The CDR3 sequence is CASSPRQGNNQPQHF. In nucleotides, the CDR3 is TGTGCCAGCAGCCCGCGACAGGGGAACAATCAGCCCCAGCATTTT.

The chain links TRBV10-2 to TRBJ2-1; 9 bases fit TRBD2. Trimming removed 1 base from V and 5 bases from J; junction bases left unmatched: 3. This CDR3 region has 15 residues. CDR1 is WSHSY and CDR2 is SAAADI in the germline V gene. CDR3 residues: CASSELAGVDNEQFF. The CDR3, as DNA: TGCGCCAGCAGTGAGTTAGCGGGGGTAGACAATGAGCAGTTCTTC.

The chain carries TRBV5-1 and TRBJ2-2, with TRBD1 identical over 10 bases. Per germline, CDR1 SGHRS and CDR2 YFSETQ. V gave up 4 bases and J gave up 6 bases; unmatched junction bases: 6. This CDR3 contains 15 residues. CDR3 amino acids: CASSPGQGKAGELFF. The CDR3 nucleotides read TGCGCCAGCAGCCCGGGACAGGGGAAGGCCGGGGAGCTGTTTTTT.

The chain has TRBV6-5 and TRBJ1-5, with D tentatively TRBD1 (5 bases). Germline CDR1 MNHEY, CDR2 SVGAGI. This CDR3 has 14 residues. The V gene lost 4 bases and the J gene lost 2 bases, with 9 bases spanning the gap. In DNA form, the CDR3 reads TGTGCCAGCAGTTTCAGGGCCGGCAATCAGCCCCAGCATTTT. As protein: CASSFRAGNQPQHF.

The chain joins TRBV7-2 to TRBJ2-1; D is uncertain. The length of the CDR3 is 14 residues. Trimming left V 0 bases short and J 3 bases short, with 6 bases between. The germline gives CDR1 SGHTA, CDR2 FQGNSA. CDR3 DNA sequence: TGTGCCAGCAGCTTAGCTTCCGGCTACAATGAGCAGTTCTTC. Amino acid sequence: CASSLASGYNEQFF. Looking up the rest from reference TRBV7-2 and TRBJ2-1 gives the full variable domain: GAGVSQSPSNKVTEKGKDVELRCDPISGHTALYWYRQSLGQGLEFLIYFQGNSAPDKSGLPSDRFSAERTGGSVSTLTIQRTQQEDSAVYLCASSLASGYNEQFFGPGTRLTVL.

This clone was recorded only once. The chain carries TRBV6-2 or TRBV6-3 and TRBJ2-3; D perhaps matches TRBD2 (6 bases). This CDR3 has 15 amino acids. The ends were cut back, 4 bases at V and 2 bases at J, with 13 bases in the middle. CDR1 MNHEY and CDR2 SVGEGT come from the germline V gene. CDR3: CASSWAGTPTDTQYF. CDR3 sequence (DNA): TGTGCCAGCAGTTGGGCGGGGACCCCCACAGATACGCAGTATTTT.

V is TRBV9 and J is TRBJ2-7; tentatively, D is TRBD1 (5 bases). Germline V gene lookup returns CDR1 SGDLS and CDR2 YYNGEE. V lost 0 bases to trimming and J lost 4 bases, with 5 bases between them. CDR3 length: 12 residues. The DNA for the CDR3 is TGTGCCAGCAGCGTAGAGGGGTACGAGCAGTACTTC. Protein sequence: CASSVEGYEQYF.

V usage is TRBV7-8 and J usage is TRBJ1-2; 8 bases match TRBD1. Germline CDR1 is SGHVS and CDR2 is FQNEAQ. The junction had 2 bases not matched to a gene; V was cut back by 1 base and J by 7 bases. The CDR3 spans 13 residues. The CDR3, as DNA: TGTGCCAGCAGCTTAGGACAGGGGCTTGGCTACACCTTC. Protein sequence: CASSLGQGLGYTF. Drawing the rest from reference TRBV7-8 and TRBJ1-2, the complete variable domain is GAGVSQSPRYKVAKRGQDVALRCDPISGHVSLFWYQQALGQGPEFLTYFQNEAQLDKSGLPSDRFFAERPEGSVSTLKIQRTQQEDSAVYLCASSLGQGLGYTFGSGTRLTVV.

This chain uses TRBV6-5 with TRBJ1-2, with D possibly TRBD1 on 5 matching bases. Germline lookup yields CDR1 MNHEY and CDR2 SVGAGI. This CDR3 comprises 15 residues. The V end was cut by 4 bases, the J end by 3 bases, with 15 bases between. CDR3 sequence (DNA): TGTGCCAGCAGTTCCCCCGTAATAGGGGACTATGGCTACACCTTC. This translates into CASSSPVIGDYGYTF.

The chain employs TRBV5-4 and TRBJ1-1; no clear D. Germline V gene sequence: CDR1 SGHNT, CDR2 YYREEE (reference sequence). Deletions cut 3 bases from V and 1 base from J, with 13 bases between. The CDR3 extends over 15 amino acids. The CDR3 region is CASSSAEAANTEAFF. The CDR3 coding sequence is TGTGCCAGCAGCTCGGCCGAGGCAGCGAACACTGAAGCTTTCTTT.